This TCR beta chain was sequenced in a study of cytomegalovirus exposure and HLA in healthy donors. Study-wide findings and caveats: Presence/absence results assume similar sequencing depth per donor, which may not hold. There were some public TCRs occurring in many donors, but most TCR sequences were rare.

Details on this clone: Its target is unknown.

The primer mix had 60 Vbeta and 13 Jbeta primers. Libraries were prepared by immunoSEQ multiplex PCR; TCRdb keeps only in-frame clonotypes and omits some of them. The sample contains 200,000 to 250,000 clones, around 85% of which appear only once. The length of the CDR3 is 14 residues. The germline V gene has CDR1 SGHTA and CDR2 FQGNSA. V was clipped by 3 bases and J by 8 bases, with 14 bases between them. The material sequenced was PBMCs. The rearrangement joins TRBV7-2 to TRBJ2-1, with D possibly TRBD2 on 5 matching bases. This TCR came from a human donor in good health. The CDR3 nucleotides read TGTGCCAGCAGCTTTCAGGCCGTGGGAGATGAGCAGTTCTTC. Translating gives CASSFQAVGDEQFF.